These T cell receptor beta chains were read from a single sample in a study of graft-versus-host responses after intestinal transplantation. Clones were sequenced by immunoSEQ multiplex PCR, and TCRdb holds only the in-frame ones, with some missing. Among tens of thousands of clones, about nine tenths were seen once, and the ten largest hold about 0.3%. For these TCRs, the target antigens are not known. The source material was unstimulated CD4+ T cells sorted from spleen or lymph node cells, sampled before intestinal transplant. These receptors all come from a human donor who received an intestinal transplant. Each CDR3 is given with its conserved first and last residue. The D gene is left open where the match is weak. Clone size is shown for a subset of rows, as once, few, many or a class of expanded clone.

>TRBJ1-3|NA|TRBV30|NA
TGTGCCTGGGCCTCAGGGACTGGAAACACCATATATTTT
CAWASGTGNTIYF
>TRBJ2-7|NA|TRBV5-1|NA
TGCGCCAGCAGCCCGGGCGGTGATAACTCCTACGAGCAGTACTTC
CASSPGGDNSYEQYF
>TRBJ2-7|TRBD2|TRBV7-3|NA
TGTGCCAGCAGCTTGGGAGCGGGAAGCTACGAGCAGTACTTC
CASSLGAGSYEQYF
>TRBJ1-1|NA|TRBV7-9|NA
TGTGCCAGCAGCTTAGTGCAGGGACAGAACACTGAAGCTTTCTTT
CASSLVQGQNTEAFF
>TRBJ1-3|NA|TRBV25-1|NA
TGTGCCAGCAGTGAAACAGCTGGAAACACCATATATTTT
CASSETAGNTIYF
>TRBJ2-5|NA|TRBV6-1|NA
TGTGCCAGCAGTGAAGGGGACCCAAGGGGAGAGACCCAGTACTTC
CASSEGDPRGETQYF
>TRBJ2-7|NA|TRBV19|few
TGTGCCAGTAGTATAGACTCACCCGGGATAAGGACCTACGAGCAGTACTTC
CASSIDSPGIRTYEQYF
>TRBJ2-3|TRBD1|TRBV25-1|once
TGTGCCAGCAGGGAGACAGGGATTACCACAGATACGCAGTATTTT
CASRETGITTDTQYF
>TRBJ2-5|NA|TRBV11-2|NA
TGTGCCAGCAGCTTAGAAGTATACCAGTACTTC
CASSLEVYQYF
>TRBJ2-5|NA|TRBV5-4|NA
TGTGCCAGCAGCCGAGTGCAGGCGGGAACCGCGGAGACCCAGTACTTC
CASSRVQAGTAETQYF
>TRBJ2-3|NA|TRBV10-3|NA
TGTGCCACCCAGAACCTTTGGAGAGATACGCAGTATTTT
CATQNLWRDTQYF
>TRBJ2-1|NA|TRBV9|NA
TGTGCCAGCAGCAACCTTCCCTCCTCCTACAATGAGCAGTTCTTC
CASSNLPSSYNEQFF
>TRBJ1-1|NA|TRBV5-4|NA
TGTGCCAGCAGCTTATCAGGCACTGAAGCTTTCTTT
CASSLSGTEAFF
>TRBJ1-1|TRBD1|TRBV6-5|once
TGTGCCAGCAGTTCTCCCCGGACAGGAAACACTGAAGCTTTCTTT
CASSSPRTGNTEAFF
>TRBJ1-1|NA|TRBV11-2|once
TGTGCCAGCAGCTTAGTTTCTGGGCCCCTTGAAGCTTTCTTT
CASSLVSGPLEAFF
>TRBJ2-2|TRBD2|TRBV14|NA
TGTGCCAGCAGCCGGCGGCTAGCGGGGCTTAGCACCGGGGAGCTGTTTTTT
CASSRRLAGLSTGELFF
>TRBJ2-1|NA|TRBV10-3|NA
TGTGCCATCAGTGAGCCGCCGGCGAGATCCCTCTTTAAGCAGTTCTTC
CAISEPPARSLFKQFF
>TRBJ1-1|NA|TRBV7-9|NA
TGTGCCAGCAGCTTAGAATACGCTGAAGCTTTCTTT
CASSLEYAEAFF
>TRBJ1-4|NA|TRBV2|once
TGTGCCAGCAGTGGCCGGACGGTGGGGAGGGGAAAACTGTTTTTT
CASSGRTVGRGKLFF
>TRBJ2-3|NA|TRBV28|NA
TGTGCCAGCAGTTTGCCCAGTACAGGCACAGATACGCAGTATTTT
CASSLPSTGTDTQYF
>TRBJ1-1|NA|TRBV5-4|NA
TGTGCCAGCAGCTTGAGGGCTACACGGAACACTGAAGCTTTCTTT
CASSLRATRNTEAFF
>TRBJ1-1|NA|TRBV6-5|NA
TGTGCCAGCAGGCGCGACAGGAAGAACACTGAAGCTTTCTTT
CASRRDRKNTEAFF
>TRBJ1-1|TRBD1|TRBV6-5|few
TGTGCCAGCAGAAGACAGGGGGCGCGCACTGAAGCTTTCTTT
CASRRQGARTEAFF
>TRBJ2-2|NA|TRBV11-2|NA
TGTGCCAGCAGCCCTCAACTAGGAGGGGGCACCGGGGAGCTGTTTTTT
CASSPQLGGGTGELFF
>TRBJ2-7|NA|TRBV19|NA
TGTGCCAGTAGTTTGGCAGGGGGGACCTACGAGCAGTACTTC
CASSLAGGTYEQYF
>TRBJ1-1|NA|TRBV30|NA
TGTGCCTGGAGTGAAAGGACAGCTTTCTTT
CAWSERTAFF
>TRBJ1-1|NA|TRBV6-1|NA
TGTGCCAGCAGTGTGGCGGTGGCCGGGACTGAAGCTTTCTTT
CASSVAVAGTEAFF
>TRBJ1-2|NA|TRBV5-4|NA
TGTGCCAGCAGCTTACCGGGGCCGAACTACTATGGCTACACCTTC
CASSLPGPNYYGYTF
>TRBJ2-1|NA|TRBV7-6|NA
TGTGCCAGCAGCTTTTCTTTCGGGGTTCGGGTACATGAGCAGTTCTTC
CASSFSFGVRVHEQFF
>TRBJ2-7|TRBD2|TRBV4-1|NA
TGCGCCAGCAGCCAGCTAGCGGGAAGTTACGAGCAGTACTTC
CASSQLAGSYEQYF
>TRBJ2-1|NA|TRBV28|NA
TGTGCCAGCAGTCCTTTATCGTTAGGGCCCTCCAATGAGCAGTTCTTC
CASSPLSLGPSNEQFF